Shown below are 8 T cell receptor beta chains from a single sample sequenced in a study of T-cell reconstitution after alpha-beta-depleted transplantation in children. Unique molecular identifiers were incorporated during preparation of the TCRbeta library. TCRdb ran MiXCR on the PCR reads and lists one entry per CDR3 protein. Here the sample spans about 540,000 distinct CDR3 sequences, around 20% being singletons. The material sequenced was PBMCs from the stem cell graft donor, taken from the stem cell graft. These receptors came from a human donor who donated a stem cell graft to a child with acute lymphoblastic leukemia.

This clonotype occurred a few times. The chain is built from TRBV5-1 and TRBJ1-1; no clear D gene. Trimming removed 4 bases from V and 2 bases from J, with 9 bases in between. The CDR3 is made up of 13 amino acids. Germline CDR1 SGHRS, CDR2 YFSETQ. The CDR3 is CASSRALNTEAFF. CDR3 nucleotides: TGCGCCAGCAGCCGCGCTCTTAACACTGAAGCTTTCTTT.

The V call is TRBV6-5, the J call TRBJ2-1; 8 bases align to TRBD2. V trimming: 5 bases; J trimming: 10 bases; junction bases outside the gene matches: 10. The CDR3 extends over 14 amino acids. The germline CDR1 and CDR2 sequences are MNHEY and SVGAGI. The CDR3: CASSPVAGNREQFF. In DNA, the CDR3 is TGTGCCAGCAGTCCCGTAGCGGGAAACAGGGAGCAGTTCTTC.

This clonotype was recorded many times. The chain combines TRBV27 with TRBJ2-1, with 12 bases that match TRBD1. This CDR3 contains 13 residues. Trimming at V came to 8 bases and at J to 9 bases, leaving 5 bases not matched to a gene. The germline gives CDR1 MNHEY, CDR2 SMNVEV (reference sequence). The DNA for the CDR3 is TGTGCCAGCCGGGGACAGGGGGCAAGTGAGCAGTTCTTC. This sequence encodes CASRGQGASEQFF.

The CDR3 sequence: CAISEPDRGPEAFF. In nucleotides, the CDR3 is TGTGCCATCAGTGAGCCCGACAGGGGCCCTGAAGCTTTCTTT. The chain combines TRBV10-3 with TRBJ1-1; 8 bases fit TRBD1. Germline-derived CDR1 and CDR2 are ENHRY and SYGVKD. This CDR3 comprises 14 residues. Losses at the gene ends were 2 bases for V and 6 bases for J; bases not matched to a gene: 5.

This clonotype was picked up a small number of times. The rearrangement links TRBV15 to TRBJ2-1; D is uncertain. The CDR3 covers 13 residues. The germline V gene encodes CDR1 LNHNV and CDR2 YYDKDF (reference sequence). Trimming cost V 0 bases and J 8 bases, with 8 bases left between them. The CDR3 sequence is CATSRDDGDEQFF. DNA for the CDR3: TGTGCCACCAGCAGAGATGATGGCGATGAGCAGTTCTTC.

The chain combines TRBV12-3 or TRBV12-4 with TRBJ1-5, with D possibly matching TRBD1 (6 bases). The CDR3 is 14 amino acids. V was trimmed by 5 bases and J by 5 bases, leaving 13 bases between them. The DNA for the CDR3 is TGTGCCAGCAGTAAAGGGGGATCGTATCAGCCCCAGCATTTT. It codes for CASSKGGSYQPQHF.

This clonotype was recorded a few times. This rearrangement joins TRBV29-1 to TRBJ2-3; D gene unclear. There are 13 residues in the CDR3. The germline CDR1 and CDR2 sequences are SQVTM and ANQGSEA. V lost 6 bases and J lost 6, with 16 bases in between. CDR3 sequence (DNA): TGCAGCGTGAGAGGTTTTTCGGCGGATACGCAGTATTTT. As protein: CSVRGFSADTQYF.

This rearrangement joins TRBV12-3 or TRBV12-4 to TRBJ2-5, with D uncertain. The CDR3 consists of 14 residues. The V and J ends lost 1 base and 1 base respectively, with 7 bases between them. CDR3 coding DNA: TGTGCCAGCAGTTTAGGCGAAGGCCAAGAGACCCAGTACTTC. Its protein is CASSLGEGQETQYF.